One and the same sample provided the 31 T cell receptor beta chains below, sequenced in a study of PD-1 blockade in classical Hodgkin lymphoma (dated by TCRdb to 2020 to 2021). Per the publication, the time point label means: cycle 1 day 1 (C1D1), immediately before nivolumab initiation. Relapse after autologous stem cell transplantation had occurred in all trial patients, and cohorts A, B and C were distinguished by prior brentuximab vedotin exposure. CD8+ T cells were purified from thawed PBMCs by magnetic negative selection with a Miltenyi CD8+ T cell isolation kit. Library generation was performed with the immunoSEQ multiplex PCR assay. The table was pulled from immuneACCESS by TCRdb, which kept in-frame rearrangements only. Such tables lose some clones; where checked, under half of the loss comes from unresolved V genes, and the rest has no known cause. This sample has around 2,700 clones in its table, and 74% of those were observed once. The top ten clones comprise around a sixth of the sample.

The source material was CD8+ T cells from blood, sampled at baseline. These receptors all come from a human donor with classical Hodgkin lymphoma.

This chain uses TRBV16 with TRBJ1-2, with TRBD1 matching 12 bases. J gave up 3 bases and V 4 bases, and 3 bases lay outside the gene matches. The CDR3 consists of 15 residues. Germline CDR1 reads KGHSY; CDR2 reads FQNENV. As DNA, the CDR3 is TGTGCCAGCAGCCTCGGGACAGGGGGCTACTATGGCTACACCTTC. Its protein product is CASSLGTGGYYGYTF.

The chain recombines TRBV7-8 with TRBJ2-5; the match to TRBD1 covers 7 bases. The CDR3 has 17 residues. V was clipped by 2 bases and J by 5 bases; unmatched bases: 14. The germline V gene encodes CDR1 SGHVS and CDR2 FQNEAQ. CDR3 coding DNA: TGTGCCAGCAGCTTAAGTCCCGGGACAGCCCTTCTTGAGACCCAGTACTTC. Translation gives CASSLSPGTALLETQYF.

V is TRBV28 and J is TRBJ1-6, with a tentative D call TRBD1 (6 bases). There are 16 residues in the CDR3. The V and J ends lost 6 bases and 9 bases respectively, with 21 bases between them. Germline loops: CDR1 MDHEN, CDR2 SYDVKM. The DNA of the CDR3 is TGTGCCAGCAGCAAACAGGGAAGAACGGCCGGTTCACCCCTCCACTTT. Its protein product is CASSKQGRTAGSPLHF.

This clone came up a few times. The chain combines TRBV5-4 with TRBJ2-5, with 8 bases identical to TRBD1. Trimming cost V 3 bases and J 0 bases; bases outside gene matches: 10. Per germline, CDR1 SGHNT and CDR2 YYREEE (reference sequence). The length of the CDR3 is 17 residues. CDR3 amino acids: CASSWGQVAGYQETQYF. The CDR3 nucleotides read TGTGCCAGCAGCTGGGGACAGGTTGCGGGTTACCAAGAGACCCAGTACTTC.

This clone occurred a few times. This sequence joins TRBV7-9 and TRBJ2-3, with D possibly TRBD2 on 7 matching bases. V lost 6 bases and J 0 bases, leaving 13 bases between the germline ends. The germline V gene has CDR1 SEHNR and CDR2 FQNEAQ (reference sequence). The length of the CDR3 is 15 residues. CDR3 loop: CASRGAGASTDTQYF. The CDR3 DNA follows: TGTGCCAGCAGGGGGGCGGGGGCTAGCACAGATACGCAGTATTTT.

The chain employs TRBV5-1 and TRBJ2-5; the D is unclear. The V and J ends lost 0 bases and 4 bases respectively, with 10 bases between them. This CDR3 region has 14 residues. Germline CDR1 reads SGHRS; CDR2 reads YFSETQ. The CDR3 reads CASSLARQRETQYF. In nucleotides, the CDR3 is TGCGCCAGCAGCTTGGCCCGGCAGCGAGAGACCCAGTACTTC.

This sequence joins TRBV4-1 and TRBJ2-7, with 10 positions matching TRBD1. The CDR3 extends over 15 amino acids. Germline CDR1 and CDR2: MGHRA and YSYEKL. Unmatched junction bases numbered 6, after V lost 4 bases and J lost 3 bases. The CDR3 coding sequence is TGCGCCAGCAGCCCCGGACAGGGGGGGGTCTACGAGCAGTACTTC. Protein sequence: CASSPGQGGVYEQYF.

The chain employs TRBV4-3 and TRBJ2-2; D assignment may be TRBD1 or TRBD2 (5 bases each). V was pared by 2 bases and J by 6 bases, with 16 bases between. The length of the CDR3 is 16 residues. Germline CDR1 reads LGHNA; CDR2 reads YSLEER. The CDR3 DNA is TGCGCCAGCAGCCAATCTAAGGGGACCAACCCCGGGGAGCTGTTTTTT. As protein: CASSQSKGTNPGELFF.

The CDR3 DNA follows: TGTGCCAGCAGCTTCTTACCCGCTGCCTATGGCTACACCTTC. Amino acids: CASSFLPAAYGYTF. The chain combines TRBV11-1 with TRBJ1-2; D remains unclear. V dropped 3 bases and J dropped 4 bases, with 12 bases sitting between them. Germline loops: CDR1 SGHAT, CDR2 FQDESV (reference sequence). This CDR3 spans 14 amino acids. The whole variable domain, remainder taken from reference TRBV11-1 and TRBJ1-2, is EAEVAQSPRYKITEKSQAVAFWCDPISGHATLYWYRQILGQGPELLVQFQDESVVDDSQLPKDRFSAERLKGVDSTLKIQPAELGDSAMYLCASSFLPAAYGYTFGSGTRLTVV.

CDR3 protein: CASSMRSKAQPQHF. DNA of the CDR3: TGTGCCAGTAGTATGCGGTCCAAAGCTCAGCCCCAGCATTTT. V gene TRBV19 combines with J gene TRBJ1-5; D remains unclear. The germline V gene encodes CDR1 LNHDA and CDR2 SQIVND (reference sequence). There are 14 residues in the CDR3. Trimming removed 3 bases from V and 6 bases from J, with 12 bases in between.

V is TRBV5-3 and J is TRBJ2-7; unclear D gene. TRBV5-3 is treated as an ORF (open reading frame) with a function not yet certain. The CDR3 consists of 14 residues. Trimming stripped 8 bases from V and 4 bases from J, with 19 bases between. The CDR3 region is CASSKDGSSYEQYF. The CDR3 bases are TGTGCCAGCAGCAAGGACGGAAGCTCATACGAGCAGTACTTC.

This sequence joins TRBV7-1 and TRBJ2-7, with 8 positions matching TRBD1. TRBV7-1 is labeled an ORF, and its function is uncertain. The V segment lost 5 bases and the J segment 0 bases; nucleotides outside the gene matches: 9. The CDR3 loop spans 16 amino acids. CDR3: CASSPYPGQASYEQYF. The DNA for the CDR3 is TGTGCCAGCAGCCCTTATCCGGGACAGGCCTCCTACGAGCAGTACTTC.

This chain joins TRBV9 and TRBJ2-7; the D is unclear. This CDR3 is built from 14 residues. From germline, CDR1 is SGDLS and CDR2 YYNGEE. V was shortened by 0 bases and J by 3 bases, with 10 bases between the two germline ends. CDR3 nucleotide sequence: TGTGCCAGCAGCGTAGGCACAGTAGACTACGAGCAGTACTTC. Encoded protein: CASSVGTVDYEQYF.

V usage is TRBV10-3 and J usage is TRBJ2-7; 7 bases agree with TRBD1. CDR1 is ENHRY and CDR2 is SYGVKD in the germline V gene. The trim removed 6 bases at V and 5 bases at J, leaving 7 bases unmatched. The CDR3 extends over 13 amino acids. The CDR3 is CAISHDRAHEQYF. For the CDR3, the DNA is TGTGCCATCAGCCACGACAGGGCACACGAGCAGTACTTC.

CDR3 in DNA: TGTGCCAGCAGCCTAGGGCGGACCTCCTATAATTCACCCCTCCACTTT. Encoded protein: CASSLGRTSYNSPLHF. This rearrangement joins TRBV7-8 to TRBJ1-6; unclear D gene. This CDR3 spans 16 amino acids. V was shortened by 5 bases and J by 0 bases, with 11 bases between the two germline ends. Germline V gives CDR1 SGHVS, CDR2 FQNEAQ.

This rearrangement joins TRBV19 to TRBJ2-1; D gene ambiguous. The germline V gene has CDR1 LNHDA and CDR2 SQIVND (reference sequence). Trimming took 2 bases from V and 6 from J, leaving 2 bases between them. The CDR3 spans 11 residues. CDR3 sequence: CASSISNEQFF. The CDR3 DNA sequence: TGTGCCAGTAGTATAAGCAATGAGCAGTTCTTC.

This clone is large. This chain links TRBV6-5 with TRBJ2-7; possible D gene TRBD1, 6 bases. The CDR3 loop spans 13 amino acids. Germline-derived CDR1 and CDR2 are MNHEY and SVGAGI. CDR3 in DNA: TGTGCCAGCAGTTCCATCCCCCACAGGGAGTTTGTGGTC. This sequence encodes CASSSIPHREFVV.

The gene calls are TRBV2 and TRBJ1-1, with D hard to call. The length of the CDR3 is 12 residues. CDR1 is SNHLY and CDR2 is FYNNEI in the germline V gene. Here the CDR3 DNA reads TGTGCGCTGCTGGGGAAAGACACTGAAGCTTTCTTT. Translating gives CALLGKDTEAFF.

The chain uses TRBV7-9 and TRBJ2-3, with D unresolved. Germline assignment: CDR1 SEHNR and CDR2 FQNEAQ (reference sequence). CDR3 length: 16 residues. The V and J ends lost 2 bases and 0 bases respectively, with 12 bases between them. For the CDR3, the DNA is TGTGCCAGCAGCTTATACGAAGGAAGGAGCACAGATACGCAGTATTTT. Protein product: CASSLYEGRSTDTQYF. The full variable domain, completed using reference TRBV7-9 and TRBJ2-3, is DTGVSQNPRHKITKRGQNVTFRCDPISEHNRLYWYRQTLGQGPEFLTYFQNEAQLEKSRLLSDRFSAERPKGSFSTLEIQRTEQGDSAMYLCASSLYEGRSTDTQYFGPGTRLTVL.

This clone has only a few counts. The rearrangement joins TRBV4-3 to TRBJ1-4; possible D gene TRBD1, 5 bases. Trimming took 0 bases from V and 6 from J, leaving 11 bases between them. The CDR3 length is 15 residues. Per the germline V gene, CDR1 is LGHNA and CDR2 is YSLEER. The CDR3 nucleotides are TGCGCCAGCAGCCAAGATGGGGGGGAGGATGAAAAACTGTTTTTT. Its translation: CASSQDGGEDEKLFF.

The V call is TRBV5-5, the J call TRBJ1-5; D is ambiguous. Germline-derived CDR1 and CDR2 are SGHKS and YYEKEE (reference sequence). Trimming pared 3 bases from V and 0 bases from J, leaving 7 bases between. The CDR3 extends over 14 amino acids. CDR3 region: CASSYRYSNQPQHF. CDR3 in DNA: TGTGCCAGCAGCTACCGATATAGCAATCAGCCCCAGCATTTT. Full variable domain (rest looked up from reference TRBV5-5 and TRBJ1-5): DAGVTQSPTHLIKTRGQQVTLRCSPISGHKSVSWYQQVLGQGPQFIFQYYEKEERGRGNFPDRFSARQFPNYSSELNVNALLLGDSALYLCASSYRYSNQPQHFGDGTRLSIL.

V and J are TRBV28 and TRBJ1-2; no definite D call. The length of the CDR3 is 12 residues. With 3 bases removed from V and 6 bases from J, the gap between germline ends came to 8 bases. Germline lookup yields CDR1 MDHEN and CDR2 SYDVKM. The CDR3 coding sequence is TGTGCCAGCAGTTTTTCACGGGATGGCTACACCTTC. It yields the protein CASSFSRDGYTF.

The V gene is TRBV7-9, the J gene TRBJ1-3; TRBD1 matches at 12 bases. The germline CDR1 and CDR2 sequences are SEHNR and FQNEAQ (reference sequence). CDR3 length: 16 residues. V was clipped by 1 base and J by 11 bases; unmatched bases: 9. The CDR3 loop is CASSLVRDRGLPSIYF. CDR3 nucleotides: TGTGCCAGCAGCTTAGTCCGGGACAGGGGGCTTCCGTCCATATATTTT.

Only one count was recorded for this clone. The rearrangement joins TRBV15 to TRBJ2-7; possibly TRBD1 for D (5 bases). The CDR3 consists of 15 residues. V lost 0 bases and J 5 bases, leaving 14 bases between the germline ends. CDR1 and CDR2 from the germline V gene are LNHNV and YYDKDF (reference sequence). The CDR3, as DNA: TGTGCCACCAGCAGAGATCGGCAGGGCATCGACGAGCAGTACTTC. Translation: CATSRDRQGIDEQYF.

This clone has only a few counts. The chain has TRBV28 and TRBJ2-3; 9 bases agree with TRBD1. CDR3 length: 15 amino acids. In germline, CDR1 is MDHEN, CDR2 SYDVKM. V lost 10 bases and J lost 3; bases outside the gene matches: 11. CDR3 coding DNA: TGTGCCATCACTCGTGGGACAGGGCTTACAGATACGCAGTATTTT. This sequence encodes CAITRGTGLTDTQYF.

This chain uses TRBV7-9 with TRBJ1-2; D call uncertain. V shed 5 bases and J shed 6 bases, with 16 bases lying between them. The CDR3 is made up of 14 amino acids. CDR1 SEHNR and CDR2 FQNEAQ come from the germline V gene (reference sequence). The CDR3 spells CASSPAGGRDGYTF. DNA for the CDR3: TGTGCCAGCAGCCCAGCCGGTGGGAGGGATGGCTACACCTTC. Filled out from reference TRBV7-9 and TRBJ1-2, the complete variable domain reads DTGVSQNPRHKITKRGQNVTFRCDPISEHNRLYWYRQTLGQGPEFLTYFQNEAQLEKSRLLSDRFSAERPKGSFSTLEIQRTEQGDSAMYLCASSPAGGRDGYTFGSGTRLTVV.

This clone was recorded only once. V gene TRBV6-5 combines with J gene TRBJ2-3; 8 positions match TRBD1. V gave up 2 bases and J gave up 6 bases; unmatched junction bases: 7. The CDR3 consists of 15 residues. Germline CDR1 reads MNHEY; CDR2 reads SVGAGI. CDR3 in amino acids: CASSYGQGERDTQYF. The DNA of the CDR3 is TGTGCCAGCAGTTACGGACAGGGCGAGAGGGATACGCAGTATTTT.

The gene calls are TRBV27 and TRBJ1-1; D unclear. This CDR3 region has 13 residues. Germline lookup yields CDR1 MNHEY and CDR2 SMNVEV (reference sequence). Trimming removed 2 bases at V and 1 base at J, with 5 bases between. The CDR3 sequence is CASSLSRNTEAFF. DNA for the CDR3: TGTGCCAGCAGTTTAAGTAGGAACACTGAAGCTTTCTTT.

This chain connects TRBV2 to TRBJ2-1; D remains unclear. The CDR3 is 13 residues long. Germline loops: CDR1 SNHLY, CDR2 FYNNEI. Trimming shortened V by 7 bases and J by 2 bases, and 9 bases separated the two germline ends. CDR3 loop: CASNIYTYNEQFF. CDR3 nucleotide sequence: TGTGCCAGCAATATCTACACCTACAATGAGCAGTTCTTC.

The V and J genes are TRBV6-5 and TRBJ2-1; D is tentatively TRBD1 or TRBD2 (6 bases each). V gave up 4 bases and J gave up 2 bases, with 9 bases separating them. The CDR3 is 14 residues long. Looked up from germline, CDR1 is MNHEY and CDR2 is SVGAGI. As DNA, the CDR3 is TGTGCCAGCAGTTGGGGGGACACCTACAATGAGCAGTTCTTC. The encoded protein is CASSWGDTYNEQFF.

V gene TRBV4-1 combines with J gene TRBJ2-7; either TRBD1 or TRBD2 may fit D (5 bases each). The germline CDR1 and CDR2 sequences are MGHRA and YSYEKL. CDR3 length equals 14 residues. Between the trimmed V and J ends, which lost 2 bases and 6 bases, there was a span of 14 bases. As DNA, the CDR3 is TGCGCCAGCAGCCAAAACACGGCGAGGGGCGAGCAGTACTTC. Its protein is CASSQNTARGEQYF.